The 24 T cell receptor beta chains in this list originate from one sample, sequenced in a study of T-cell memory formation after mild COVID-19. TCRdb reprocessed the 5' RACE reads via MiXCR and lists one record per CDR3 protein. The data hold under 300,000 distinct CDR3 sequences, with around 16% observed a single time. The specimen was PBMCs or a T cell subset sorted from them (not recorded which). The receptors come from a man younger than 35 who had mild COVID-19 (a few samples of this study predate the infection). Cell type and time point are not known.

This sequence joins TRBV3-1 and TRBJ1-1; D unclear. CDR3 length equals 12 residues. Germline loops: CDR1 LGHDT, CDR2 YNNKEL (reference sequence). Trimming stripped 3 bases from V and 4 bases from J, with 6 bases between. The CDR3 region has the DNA TGTGCCAGCAGCCAGGCGCGCACTGAAGCTTTCTTT. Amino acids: CASSQARTEAFF.

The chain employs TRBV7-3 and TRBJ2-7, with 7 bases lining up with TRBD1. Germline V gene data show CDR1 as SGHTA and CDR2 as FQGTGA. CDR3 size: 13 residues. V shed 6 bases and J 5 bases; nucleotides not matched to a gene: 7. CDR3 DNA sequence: TGTGCCAGCAGACCTACAGGGGCCCACGAGCAGTACTTC. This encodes CASRPTGAHEQYF. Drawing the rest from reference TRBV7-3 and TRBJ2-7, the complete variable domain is GAGVSQTPSNKVTEKGKYVELRCDPISGHTALYWYRQSLGQGPEFLIYFQGTGAADDSGLPNDRFFAVRPEGSVSTLKIQRTERGDSAVYLCASRPTGAHEQYFGPGTRLTVT.

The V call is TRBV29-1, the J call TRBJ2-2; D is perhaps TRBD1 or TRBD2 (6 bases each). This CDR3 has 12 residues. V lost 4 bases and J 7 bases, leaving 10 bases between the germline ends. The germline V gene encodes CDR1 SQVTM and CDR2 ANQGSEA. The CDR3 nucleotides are TGCAGCGTTGTCCGGGGGCTCGGGGAGCTGTTTTTT. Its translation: CSVVRGLGELFF.

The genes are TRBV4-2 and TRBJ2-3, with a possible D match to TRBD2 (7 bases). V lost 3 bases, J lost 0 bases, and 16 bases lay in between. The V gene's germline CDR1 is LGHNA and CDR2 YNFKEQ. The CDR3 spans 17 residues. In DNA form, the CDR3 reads TGTGCCAGCAGCCAGGTAGGCGGGGGCCGAAGCACAGATACGCAGTATTTT. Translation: CASSQVGGGRSTDTQYF.

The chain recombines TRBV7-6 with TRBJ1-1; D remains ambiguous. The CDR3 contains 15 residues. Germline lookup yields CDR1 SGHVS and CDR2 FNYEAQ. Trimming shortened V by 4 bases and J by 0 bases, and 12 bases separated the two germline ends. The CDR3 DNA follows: TGTGCCAGCAGCTCCCTGGCGGGGATGAACACTGAAGCTTTCTTT. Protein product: CASSSLAGMNTEAFF.

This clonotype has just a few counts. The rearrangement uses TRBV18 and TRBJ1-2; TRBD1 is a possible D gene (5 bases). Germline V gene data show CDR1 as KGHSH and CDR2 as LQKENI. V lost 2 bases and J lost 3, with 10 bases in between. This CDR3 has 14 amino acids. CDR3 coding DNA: TGTGCCAGCTCACCATCCCAGGGTGACTATGGCTACACCTTC. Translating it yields CASSPSQGDYGYTF.

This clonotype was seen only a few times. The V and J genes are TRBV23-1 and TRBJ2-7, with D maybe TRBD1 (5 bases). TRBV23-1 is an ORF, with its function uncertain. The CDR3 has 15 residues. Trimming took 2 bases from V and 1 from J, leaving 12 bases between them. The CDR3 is CASSQPDSFSYEQYV. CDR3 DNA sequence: TGCGCCAGCAGTCAACCCGACAGTTTTTCCTACGAGCAGTACGTC.

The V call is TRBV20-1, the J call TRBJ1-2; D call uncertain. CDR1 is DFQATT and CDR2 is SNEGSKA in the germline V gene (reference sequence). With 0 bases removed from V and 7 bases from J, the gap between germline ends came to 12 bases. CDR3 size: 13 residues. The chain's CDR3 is CSAREAGGFGYTF. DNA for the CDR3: TGCAGTGCTAGAGAGGCAGGCGGATTTGGCTACACCTTC.

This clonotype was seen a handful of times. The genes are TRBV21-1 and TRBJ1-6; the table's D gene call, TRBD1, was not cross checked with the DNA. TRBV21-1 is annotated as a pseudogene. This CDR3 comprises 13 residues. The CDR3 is CASAGTGNSPLHF. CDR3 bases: TGTGCCAGCGCGGGTACAGGGAATTCACCCCTCCACTTT.

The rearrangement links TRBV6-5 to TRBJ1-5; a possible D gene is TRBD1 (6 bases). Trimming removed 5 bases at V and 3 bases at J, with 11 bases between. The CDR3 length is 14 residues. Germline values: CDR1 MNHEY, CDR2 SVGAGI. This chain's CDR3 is CASSGGRSNQPQHF. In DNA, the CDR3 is TGTGCCAGCAGTGGGGGGCGATCCAATCAGCCCCAGCATTTT.

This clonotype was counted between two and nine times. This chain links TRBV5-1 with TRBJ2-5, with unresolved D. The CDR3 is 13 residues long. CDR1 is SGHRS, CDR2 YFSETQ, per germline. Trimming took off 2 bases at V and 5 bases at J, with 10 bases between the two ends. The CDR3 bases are TGCGCCAGCAGCTTCGGGCTCGGGGAGACCCAGTACTTC. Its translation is CASSFGLGETQYF.

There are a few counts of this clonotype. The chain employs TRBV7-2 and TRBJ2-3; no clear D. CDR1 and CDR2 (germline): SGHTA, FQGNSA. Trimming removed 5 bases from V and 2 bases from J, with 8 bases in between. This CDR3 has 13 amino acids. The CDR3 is CASSRPATDTQYF. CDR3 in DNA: TGTGCCAGCAGCCGCCCTGCCACAGATACGCAGTATTTT.

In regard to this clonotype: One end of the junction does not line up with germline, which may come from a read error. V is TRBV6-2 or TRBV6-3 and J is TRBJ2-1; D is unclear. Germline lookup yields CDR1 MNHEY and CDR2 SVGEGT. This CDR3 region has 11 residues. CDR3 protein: CATRLGNEQLF. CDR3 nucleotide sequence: TGTGCCACCAGACTGGGAAATGAGCAGCTCTTC.

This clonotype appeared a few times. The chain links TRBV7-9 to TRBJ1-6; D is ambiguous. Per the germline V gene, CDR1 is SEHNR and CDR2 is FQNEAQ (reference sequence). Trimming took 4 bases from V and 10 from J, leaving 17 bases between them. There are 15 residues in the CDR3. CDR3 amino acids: CASSSTDSGKSPLHF. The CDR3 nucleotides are TGTGCCAGCAGCTCCACGGATTCGGGGAAATCACCCCTCCACTTT.

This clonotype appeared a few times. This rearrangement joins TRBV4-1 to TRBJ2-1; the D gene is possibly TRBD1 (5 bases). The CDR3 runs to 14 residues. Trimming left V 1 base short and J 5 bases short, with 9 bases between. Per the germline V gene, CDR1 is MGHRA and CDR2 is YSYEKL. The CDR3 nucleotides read TGCGCCAGCAGCCAAGTTTTAGGGGACAATGAGCAGTTCTTC. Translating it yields CASSQVLGDNEQFF.

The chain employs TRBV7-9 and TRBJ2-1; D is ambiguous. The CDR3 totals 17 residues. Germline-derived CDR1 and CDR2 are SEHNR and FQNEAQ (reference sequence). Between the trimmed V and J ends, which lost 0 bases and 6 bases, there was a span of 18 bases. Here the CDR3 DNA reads TGTGCCAGCAGCTTAGCGTTGGCCCTCGGAAGAGGCAATGAGCAGTTCTTC. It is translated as CASSLALALGRGNEQFF.

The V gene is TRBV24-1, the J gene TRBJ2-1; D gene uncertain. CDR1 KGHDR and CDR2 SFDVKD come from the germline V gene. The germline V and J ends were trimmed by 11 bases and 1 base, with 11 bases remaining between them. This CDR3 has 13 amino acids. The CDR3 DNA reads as TGTGCCATTACGGACGGATCCTACAATGAGCAGTTCTTC. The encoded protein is CAITDGSYNEQFF.

The CDR3 region has the DNA TGCGCCAGCAGTGAAGGGGTTAACCCAGGCTACACCTTC. It translates to CASSEGVNPGYTF. The V gene is TRBV10-1, the J gene TRBJ1-2; a possible D gene is TRBD1 (5 bases). Deletions cut 3 bases from V and 8 bases from J, with 13 bases between. The CDR3 covers 13 residues. Germline V lookup: CDR1 WNHNN, CDR2 SYGVQD (reference sequence).

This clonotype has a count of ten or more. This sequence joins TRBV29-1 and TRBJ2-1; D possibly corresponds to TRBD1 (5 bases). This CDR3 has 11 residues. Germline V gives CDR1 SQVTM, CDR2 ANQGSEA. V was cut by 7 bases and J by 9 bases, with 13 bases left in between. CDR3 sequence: CSGGYTREQFF. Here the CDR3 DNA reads TGCAGCGGGGGCTACACTCGTGAGCAGTTCTTC.

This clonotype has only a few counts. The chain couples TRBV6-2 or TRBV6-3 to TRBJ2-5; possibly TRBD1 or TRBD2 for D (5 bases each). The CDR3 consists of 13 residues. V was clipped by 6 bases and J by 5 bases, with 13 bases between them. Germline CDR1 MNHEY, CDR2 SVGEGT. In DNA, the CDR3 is TGTGCCAGCAGCGGGACGGCGTGGGAGACCCAGTACTTC. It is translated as CASSGTAWETQYF.

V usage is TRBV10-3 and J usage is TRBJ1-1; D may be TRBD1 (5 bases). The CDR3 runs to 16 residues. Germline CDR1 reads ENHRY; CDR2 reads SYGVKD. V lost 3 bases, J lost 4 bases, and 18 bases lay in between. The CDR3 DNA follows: TGTGCCATCAGTGATGCATCCCCCTGGGACCCCACTGAAGCTTTCTTT. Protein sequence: CAISDASPWDPTEAFF.

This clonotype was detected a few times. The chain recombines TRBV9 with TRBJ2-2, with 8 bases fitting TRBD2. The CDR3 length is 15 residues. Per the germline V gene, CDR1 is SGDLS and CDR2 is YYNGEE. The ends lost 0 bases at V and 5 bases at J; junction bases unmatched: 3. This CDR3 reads CASSVVAGPTGELFF. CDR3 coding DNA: TGTGCCAGCAGCGTAGTAGCGGGGCCTACCGGGGAGCTGTTTTTT.

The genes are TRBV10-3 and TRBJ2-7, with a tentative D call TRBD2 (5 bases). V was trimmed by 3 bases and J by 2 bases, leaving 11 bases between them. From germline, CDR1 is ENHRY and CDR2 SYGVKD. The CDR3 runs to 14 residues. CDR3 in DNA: TGTGCCATCAGTGATGGGGAGTCGGCCTACGAGCAGTACGTC. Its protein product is CAISDGESAYEQYV.

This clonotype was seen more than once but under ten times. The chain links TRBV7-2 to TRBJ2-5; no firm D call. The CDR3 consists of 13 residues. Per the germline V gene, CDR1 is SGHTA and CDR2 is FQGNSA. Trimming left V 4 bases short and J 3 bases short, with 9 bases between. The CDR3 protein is CASSSGPEETQYF. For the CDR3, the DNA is TGTGCCAGCAGCTCTGGTCCAGAAGAGACCCAGTACTTC.